Sequencing of this T cell receptor beta chain was carried out in a study of radiotherapy plus CTLA-4 blockade in lung cancer. Background on the study: For 15% to 20% of patients, objective responses occurred, and approximately 33% had disease control. Study-level results: In blood, after radiotherapy plus ipilimumab, tumor-derived TCR clones expanded. Together with interferon-beta, which increased in serum after radiation, early dynamic changes in blood T cell clones were reportedly the best predictors of response.

Germline V lookup: CDR1 SGHRS, CDR2 YFSETQ. V trimming: 2 bases; J trimming: 3 bases; junction bases outside the gene matches: 4. The CDR3 runs 16 residues. With regard to this clone: What it binds is not known.

Libraries were prepared by immunoSEQ multiplex PCR; TCRdb keeps only in-frame clonotypes and omits some of them. Of 45,000 or so clones detected, 73% appear once; the ten largest clones hold 3% to 4%. The source of this sequence is a human donor with non-small cell lung cancer who had a complete response to radiotherapy plus ipilimumab. This sample comprised peripheral blood, obtained from a patient treated with radiotherapy plus ipilimumab. The rearrangement joins TRBV5-1 to TRBJ2-3; 12 bases are a match to TRBD2. CDR3 in DNA: TGCGCCAGCAGCTTCTCGACTAGCGGGGGAACAGATACGCAGTATTTT. Translated, it gives CASSFSTSGGTDTQYF.